This TCR beta chain was identified during a study of blood T cell repertoires in COVID-19. Some clones are missing from TCRdb's copy, which holds only in-frame ones; the method was immunoSEQ multiplex PCR. The repertoire consists of approximately 120,000 clones, with roughly 85% occurring once and the leading ten covering 2.5% to 3.5%. V lost 3 bases, J lost 4 bases, and 21 bases lay in between. The germline CDR1 and CDR2 sequences are LNHDA and SQIVND (reference sequence). The CDR3 totals 17 residues. In Seattle, patients joined the study during active infection and were tracked longitudinally. The rearrangement joins TRBV19 to TRBJ1-2, with D possibly matching TRBD1 (5 bases). The receptor comes from a woman older than 75 with COVID-19, enrolled during active disease. Sequencing used peripheral blood. The CDR3: CASSISDTRFLLYGYTF. In DNA form, the CDR3 reads TGTGCCAGTAGTATTTCGGACACGAGATTTCTTCTCTATGGCTACACCTTC.